This T cell receptor (beta chain) was sequenced in a study of CD8+CD57+ T cells in acquired aplastic anemia. In the study overall: On average, sorted CD4+ and CD8+ cells gave 3.2 ug of DNA. Healthy donor sequencing depth: some 10 million CD4+, approximately 11 million CD8+ reads.

Germline V gene sequence: CDR1 SGHAT, CDR2 FQNNGV. The CDR3 is 17 residues long. V trimming: 5 bases; J trimming: 3 bases; junction bases outside the gene matches: 13. This clonotype has ten or more counts. Its antigen remains unidentified. Study outcomes and limitations: It was found that almost 30 CD8+ CDR3 sequences were shared between patients and controls. Patients versus controls showed no significant CD8+ Simpson's diversity difference.

For CDR3 and TCR beta VDJ profiling, genomic DNA was the template used. TCRdb re-called the reads through MiXCR, storing one row per CDR3 protein. This table has 95,000 to 120,000 distinct CDR3 sequences, about half appearing once. The chain uses TRBV11-2 and TRBJ1-1, with 9 bases matching TRBD1. The sequenced sample was sorted CD4+, CD8+, or CD8+CD57+ T cells (not recorded which) from PBMCs. This clonotype originated in a human donor in good health, serving as a control. CDR3 amino acids: CASSTPGQGLPYTEAFF. CDR3 sequence (DNA): TGTGCCAGCAGCACGCCGGGACAGGGCCTCCCTTACACTGAAGCTTTCTTT.